The clone carrying this TCR beta chain was seen once. The antigen is unknown. CDR1 SGHTA and CDR2 FQGNSA come from the germline V gene. CDR3 length: 17 amino acids. Trimming at V came to 5 bases and at J to 4 bases, leaving 16 bases not matched to a gene. The sample comes from a study of T cell responses to AZD1222 COVID-19 vaccine. Study-wide results and limits: After two AZD1222 doses, spike-specific TCR breadth and depth rose versus day 0. The study identified only six AZD1222 recipients as seropositive at baseline. Vaccine-related CD4 TCRs covered spike, predominating at 160-218 and 743-854. In the spike-specific TCR repertoire, nearly half reportedly target unmutated variant regions.

Sequencing used immunoSEQ multiplex PCR; TCRdb keeps in-frame clones, though not all of them. The table includes under 200,000 clones, approximately 90% detected once. The chain is built from TRBV7-2 and TRBJ1-2; 7 bases agree with TRBD1. This TCR was recovered from an adult who received the AZD1222 COVID-19 vaccine. The sample was peripheral blood, taken 28 days after the second AZD1222 dose. The CDR3 is CASSPSPRQGGIYGYTF. The CDR3 DNA sequence: TGTGCCAGCAGCCCGAGCCCCAGACAGGGAGGGATCTATGGCTACACCTTC.